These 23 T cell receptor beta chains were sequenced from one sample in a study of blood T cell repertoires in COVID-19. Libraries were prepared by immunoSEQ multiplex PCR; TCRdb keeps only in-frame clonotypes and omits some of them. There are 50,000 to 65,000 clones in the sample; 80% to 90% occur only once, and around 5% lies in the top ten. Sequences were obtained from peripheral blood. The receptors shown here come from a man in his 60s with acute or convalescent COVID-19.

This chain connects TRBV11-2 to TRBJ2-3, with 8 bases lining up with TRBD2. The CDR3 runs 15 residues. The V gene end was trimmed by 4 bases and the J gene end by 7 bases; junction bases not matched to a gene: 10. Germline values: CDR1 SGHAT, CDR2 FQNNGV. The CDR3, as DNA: TGTGCCAGCAGCTCCGTTCGGGAGGGCCGGAATACGCAGTATTTT. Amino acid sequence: CASSSVREGRNTQYF.

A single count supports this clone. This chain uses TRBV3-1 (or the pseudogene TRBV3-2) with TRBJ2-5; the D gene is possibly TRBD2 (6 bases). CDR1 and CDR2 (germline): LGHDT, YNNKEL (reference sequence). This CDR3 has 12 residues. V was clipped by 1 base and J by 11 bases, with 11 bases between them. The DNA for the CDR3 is TGTGCCAGCAGCCAAGCCCTAGGACTACAGTACTTC. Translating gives CASSQALGLQYF.

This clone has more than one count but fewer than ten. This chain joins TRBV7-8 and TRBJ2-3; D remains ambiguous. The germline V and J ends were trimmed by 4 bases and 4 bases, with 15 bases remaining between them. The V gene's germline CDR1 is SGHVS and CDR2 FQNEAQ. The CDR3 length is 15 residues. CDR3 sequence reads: CASSYRLGMADTQYF. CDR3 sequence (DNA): TGTGCCAGCAGCTATAGACTTGGAATGGCAGATACGCAGTATTTT.

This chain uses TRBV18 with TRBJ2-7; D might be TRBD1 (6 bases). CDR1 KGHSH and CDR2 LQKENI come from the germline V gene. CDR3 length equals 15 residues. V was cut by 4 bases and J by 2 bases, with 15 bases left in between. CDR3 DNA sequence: TGTGCCAGCTCACTCCACCCGGGACAAACCTACGAGCAGTACTTC. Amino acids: CASSLHPGQTYEQYF.

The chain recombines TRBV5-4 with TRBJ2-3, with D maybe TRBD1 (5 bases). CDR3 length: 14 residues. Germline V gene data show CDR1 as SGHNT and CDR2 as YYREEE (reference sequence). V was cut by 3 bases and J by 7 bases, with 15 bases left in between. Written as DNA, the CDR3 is TGTGCCAGCAGCTCTCGGACGGACACGAATACGCAGTATTTT. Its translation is CASSSRTDTNTQYF.

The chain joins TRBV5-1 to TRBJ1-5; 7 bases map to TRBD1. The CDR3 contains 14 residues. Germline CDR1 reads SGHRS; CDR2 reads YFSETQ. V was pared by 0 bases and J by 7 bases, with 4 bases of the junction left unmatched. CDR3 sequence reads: CASSLGAGGQPQHF. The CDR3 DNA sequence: TGCGCCAGCAGCTTGGGGGCAGGGGGACAGCCCCAGCATTTT.

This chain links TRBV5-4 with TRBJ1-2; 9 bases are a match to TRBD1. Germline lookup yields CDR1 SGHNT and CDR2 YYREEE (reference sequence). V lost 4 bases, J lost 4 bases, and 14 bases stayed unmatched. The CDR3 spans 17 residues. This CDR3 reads CASSPGTGPYSLYGYTF. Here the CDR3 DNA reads TGTGCCAGCAGCCCCGGGACAGGGCCTTACTCCCTCTATGGCTACACCTTC.

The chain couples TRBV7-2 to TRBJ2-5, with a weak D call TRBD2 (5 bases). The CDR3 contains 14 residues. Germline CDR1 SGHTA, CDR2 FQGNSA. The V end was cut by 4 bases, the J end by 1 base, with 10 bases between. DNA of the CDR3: TGTGCCAGCAGCTACAACCGGGGCCAAGAGACCCAGTACTTC. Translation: CASSYNRGQETQYF.

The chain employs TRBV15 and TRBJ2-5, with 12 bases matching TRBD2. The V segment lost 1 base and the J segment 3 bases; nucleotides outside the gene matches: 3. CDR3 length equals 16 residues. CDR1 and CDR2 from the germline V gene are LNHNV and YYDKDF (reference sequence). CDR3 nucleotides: TGTGCCACCAGCAGAGGGGCTAGCGGGGGGGAAGAGACCCAGTACTTC. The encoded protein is CATSRGASGGEETQYF.

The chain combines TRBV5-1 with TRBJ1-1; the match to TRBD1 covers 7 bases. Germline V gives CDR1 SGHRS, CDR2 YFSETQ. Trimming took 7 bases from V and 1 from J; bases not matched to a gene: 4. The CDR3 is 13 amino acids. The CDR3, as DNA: TGCGCCAGCTACGACAGGGCGAACACTGAAGCTTTCTTT. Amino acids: CASYDRANTEAFF.

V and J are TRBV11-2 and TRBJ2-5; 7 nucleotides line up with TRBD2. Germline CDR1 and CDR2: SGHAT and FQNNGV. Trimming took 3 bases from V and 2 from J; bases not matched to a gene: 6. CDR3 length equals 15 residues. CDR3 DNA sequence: TGTGCCAGCAGCTTTGGGCTAGCGGAACAAGAGACCCAGTACTTC. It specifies CASSFGLAEQETQYF.

The CDR3 protein is CASSLLGLTLEQFF. DNA of the CDR3: TGTGCCAGCAGCTTACTGGGACTGACTTTAGAGCAGTTCTTC. The chain links TRBV11-2 to TRBJ2-1, with D perhaps TRBD2 (6 bases). With 2 bases removed from V and 10 bases from J, the gap between germline ends came to 15 bases. The CDR3 spans 14 residues. Looked up from germline, CDR1 is SGHAT and CDR2 is FQNNGV.

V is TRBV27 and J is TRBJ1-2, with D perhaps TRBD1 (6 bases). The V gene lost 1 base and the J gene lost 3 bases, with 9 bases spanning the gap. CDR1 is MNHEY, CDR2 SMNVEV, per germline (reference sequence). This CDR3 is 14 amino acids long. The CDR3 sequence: CASSLFRQDYGYTF. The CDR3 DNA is TGTGCCAGCAGTTTATTCCGACAGGACTATGGCTACACCTTC.

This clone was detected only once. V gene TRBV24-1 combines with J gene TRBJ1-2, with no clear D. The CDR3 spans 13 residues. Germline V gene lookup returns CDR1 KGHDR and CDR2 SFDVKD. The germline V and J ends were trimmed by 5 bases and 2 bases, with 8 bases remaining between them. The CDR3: CATSAGGNYGYTF. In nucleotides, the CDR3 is TGTGCCACCAGTGCCGGCGGCAACTATGGCTACACCTTC.

In DNA, the CDR3 is TGTGCCAGCAGCTTAGAGGGGACAGGGGACACTGAAGCTTTCTTT. Residues: CASSLEGTGDTEAFF. The chain uses TRBV7-9 and TRBJ1-1, with 10 bases fitting TRBD1. This CDR3 contains 15 residues. From germline, CDR1 is SEHNR and CDR2 FQNEAQ (reference sequence). V trimming: 1 base; J trimming: 3 bases; junction bases outside the gene matches: 2.

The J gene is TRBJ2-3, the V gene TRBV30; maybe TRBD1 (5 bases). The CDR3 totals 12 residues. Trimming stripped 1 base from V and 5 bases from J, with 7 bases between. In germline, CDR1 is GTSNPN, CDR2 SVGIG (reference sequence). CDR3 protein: CAWSGGGDTQYF. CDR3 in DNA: TGTGCCTGGAGTGGGGGCGGAGATACGCAGTATTTT.

The CDR3 sequence: CSASLAGALLEGYTF. The CDR3 nucleotides are TGCAGTGCTAGTTTGGCAGGGGCGCTCCTTGAGGGCTACACCTTC. This chain uses TRBV20-1 with TRBJ1-2, with a possible D match to TRBD1 (6 bases). CDR3 length: 15 residues. V was pared by 3 bases and J by 8 bases, with 22 bases between. CDR1 is DFQATT and CDR2 is SNEGSKA in the germline V gene (reference sequence).

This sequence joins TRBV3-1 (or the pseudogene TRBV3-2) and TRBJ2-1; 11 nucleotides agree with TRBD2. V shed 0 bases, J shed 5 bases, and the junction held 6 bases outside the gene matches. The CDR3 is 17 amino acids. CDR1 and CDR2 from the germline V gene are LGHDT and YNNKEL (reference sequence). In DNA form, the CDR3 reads TGTGCCAGCAGCCAAGAGTGGCTAGCGGGAGGCAACAATGAGCAGTTCTTC. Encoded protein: CASSQEWLAGGNNEQFF.

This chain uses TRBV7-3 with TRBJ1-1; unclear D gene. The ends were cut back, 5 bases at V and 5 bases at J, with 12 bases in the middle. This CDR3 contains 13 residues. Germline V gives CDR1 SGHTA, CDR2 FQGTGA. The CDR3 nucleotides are TGTGCCAGCAGCCGGGCCTCGGGGACTGAAGCTTTCTTT. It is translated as CASSRASGTEAFF. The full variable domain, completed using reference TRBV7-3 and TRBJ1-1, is GAGVSQTPSNKVTEKGKYVELRCDPISGHTALYWYRQSLGQGPEFLIYFQGTGAADDSGLPNDRFFAVRPEGSVSTLKIQRTERGDSAVYLCASSRASGTEAFFGQGTRLTVV.

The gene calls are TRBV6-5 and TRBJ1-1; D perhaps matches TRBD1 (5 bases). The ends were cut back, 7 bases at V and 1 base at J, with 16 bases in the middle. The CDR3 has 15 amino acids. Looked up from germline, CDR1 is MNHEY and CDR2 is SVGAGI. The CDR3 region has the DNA TGTGCCAGCACCGAGGTAGGGGTAGGGAACACTGAAGCTTTCTTT. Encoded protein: CASTEVGVGNTEAFF.

In DNA form, the CDR3 reads TGTGCCAGTACCCCCAGGATTGCAGATACGCAGTATTTT. This gives the protein CASTPRIADTQYF. The chain uses TRBV19 and TRBJ2-3; D remains unclear. Germline CDR1 is LNHDA and CDR2 is SQIVND (reference sequence). The CDR3 has 13 residues. Trimming left V 7 bases short and J 4 bases short, with 12 bases between.

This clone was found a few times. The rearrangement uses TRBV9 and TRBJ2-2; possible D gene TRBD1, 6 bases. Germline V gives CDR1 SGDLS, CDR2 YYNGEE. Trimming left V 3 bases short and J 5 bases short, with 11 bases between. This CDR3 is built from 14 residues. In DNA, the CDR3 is TGTGCCAGCAGCGCCAAGACAGGTACCGGGGAGCTGTTTTTT. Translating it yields CASSAKTGTGELFF.

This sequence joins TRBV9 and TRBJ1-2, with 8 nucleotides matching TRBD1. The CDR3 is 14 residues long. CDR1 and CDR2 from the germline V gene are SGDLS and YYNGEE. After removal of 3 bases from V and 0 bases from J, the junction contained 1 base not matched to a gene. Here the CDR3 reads CASSATGANYGYTF. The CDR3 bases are TGTGCCAGCAGCGCGACAGGGGCTAACTATGGCTACACCTTC.